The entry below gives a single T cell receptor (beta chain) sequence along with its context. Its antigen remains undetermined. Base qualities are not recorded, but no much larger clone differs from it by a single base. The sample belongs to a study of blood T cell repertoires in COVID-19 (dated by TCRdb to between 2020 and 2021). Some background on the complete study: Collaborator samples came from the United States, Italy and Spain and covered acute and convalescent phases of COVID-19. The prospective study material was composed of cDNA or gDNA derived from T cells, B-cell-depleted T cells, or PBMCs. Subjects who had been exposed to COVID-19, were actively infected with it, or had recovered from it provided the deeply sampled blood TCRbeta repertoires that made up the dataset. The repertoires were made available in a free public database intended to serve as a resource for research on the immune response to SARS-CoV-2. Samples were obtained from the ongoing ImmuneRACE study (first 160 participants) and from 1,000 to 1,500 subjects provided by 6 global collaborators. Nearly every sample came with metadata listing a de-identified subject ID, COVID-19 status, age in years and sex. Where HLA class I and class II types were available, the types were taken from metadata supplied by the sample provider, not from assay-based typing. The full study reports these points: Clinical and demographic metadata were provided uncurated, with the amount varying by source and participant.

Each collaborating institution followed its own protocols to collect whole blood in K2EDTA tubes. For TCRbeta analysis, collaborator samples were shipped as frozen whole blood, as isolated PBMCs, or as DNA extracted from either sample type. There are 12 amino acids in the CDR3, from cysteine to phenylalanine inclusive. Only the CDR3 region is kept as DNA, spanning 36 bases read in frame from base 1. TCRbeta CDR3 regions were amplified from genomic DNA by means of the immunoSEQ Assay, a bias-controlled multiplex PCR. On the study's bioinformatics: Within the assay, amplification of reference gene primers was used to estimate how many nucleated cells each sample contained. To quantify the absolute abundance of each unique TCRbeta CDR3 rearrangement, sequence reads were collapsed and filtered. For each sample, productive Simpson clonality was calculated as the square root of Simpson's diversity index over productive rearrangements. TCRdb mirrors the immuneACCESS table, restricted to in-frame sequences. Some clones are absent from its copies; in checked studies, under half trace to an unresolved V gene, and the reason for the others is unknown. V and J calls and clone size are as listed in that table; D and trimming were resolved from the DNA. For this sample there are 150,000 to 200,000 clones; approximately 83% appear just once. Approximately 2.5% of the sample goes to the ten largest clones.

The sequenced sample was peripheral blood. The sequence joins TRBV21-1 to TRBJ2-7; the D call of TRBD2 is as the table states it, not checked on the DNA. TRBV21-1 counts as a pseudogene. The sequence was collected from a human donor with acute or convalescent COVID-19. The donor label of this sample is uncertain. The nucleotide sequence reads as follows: TGTGCCAGCAGCAAAAACGGGTACGAGCAGTACTTC. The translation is CASSKNGYEQYF.